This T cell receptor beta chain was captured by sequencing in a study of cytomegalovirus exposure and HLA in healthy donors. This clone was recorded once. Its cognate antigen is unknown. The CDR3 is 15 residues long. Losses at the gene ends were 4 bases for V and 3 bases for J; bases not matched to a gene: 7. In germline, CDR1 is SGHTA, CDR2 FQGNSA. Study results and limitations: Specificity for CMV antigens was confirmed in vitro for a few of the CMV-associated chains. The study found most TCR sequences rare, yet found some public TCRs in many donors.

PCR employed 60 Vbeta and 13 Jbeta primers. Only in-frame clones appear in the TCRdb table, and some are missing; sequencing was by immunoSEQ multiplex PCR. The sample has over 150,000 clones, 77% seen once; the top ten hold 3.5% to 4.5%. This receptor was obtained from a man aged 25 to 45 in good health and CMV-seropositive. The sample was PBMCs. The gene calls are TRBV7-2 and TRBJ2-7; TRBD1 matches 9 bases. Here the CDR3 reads CASSYTGQGRYEQYF. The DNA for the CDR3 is TGTGCCAGCAGCTATACGGGACAGGGTCGCTACGAGCAGTACTTC.